The 15 T cell receptor beta chains presented below share a single source sample, sequenced in a study of CD8 T cells in ankylosing spondylitis. Study-level results: Ankylosing spondylitis blood appeared to carry a characteristic TCR beta motif of eight or nine highly homologous variants.

Their cognate antigens are unknown. MiXCR, applied by TCRdb to the 5' RACE reads, yields one record per CDR3 protein. This sample has about 400,000 distinct CDR3 sequences, with approximately 20% found just once. Sequencing was carried out using blood, either unsorted or a sorted T cell fraction (not recorded which). These receptors were taken from a male donor with ankylosing spondylitis.

The chain combines TRBV20-1 with TRBJ1-1; TRBD1 agrees at 7 bases. V shed 6 bases and J 1 base; nucleotides not matched to a gene: 8. This CDR3 is 14 amino acids long. Germline V gene lookup returns CDR1 DFQATT and CDR2 SNEGSKA (reference sequence). CDR3 in amino acids: CSARTGGENTEAFF. The CDR3 region has the DNA TGCAGTGCCCGGACAGGAGGGGAGAACACTGAAGCTTTCTTT.

This chain uses TRBV2 with TRBJ2-3; D possibly corresponds to TRBD2 (6 bases). Trimming removed 5 bases from V and 3 bases from J, with 12 bases in between. Germline CDR1 SNHLY, CDR2 FYNNEI. This CDR3 has 14 amino acids. In nucleotides, the CDR3 is TGTGCCAGCAGTAGACTAGTAGGTACAGATACGCAGTATTTT. This sequence encodes CASSRLVGTDTQYF.

V is TRBV7-2 and J is TRBJ1-5; D is perhaps TRBD1 (5 bases). Germline CDR1 SGHTA, CDR2 FQGNSA. The CDR3 covers 13 residues. V lost 6 bases and J lost 7, with 13 bases in between. CDR3 region: CASSISGDQPQHF. CDR3 coding DNA: TGTGCCAGCAGTATTTCGGGGGACCAGCCCCAGCATTTT.

The chain carries TRBV3-1 and TRBJ2-7, with a possible D match to TRBD1 (6 bases). The CDR3 has 13 residues. V was clipped by 2 bases and J by 6 bases, with 11 bases between them. Germline CDR1 reads LGHDT; CDR2 reads YNNKEL (reference sequence). CDR3 protein: CASSQSNRVEQYF. The DNA for the CDR3 is TGTGCCAGCAGCCAAAGTAACAGGGTCGAGCAGTACTTC.

This rearrangement joins TRBV7-9 to TRBJ1-2; no firm D call. From germline, CDR1 is SEHNR and CDR2 FQNEAQ (reference sequence). This CDR3 is 12 amino acids long. Deletions cut 3 bases from V and 4 bases from J, with 6 bases between. The CDR3 DNA is TGTGCCAGCAGCTTGCAGAGCTATGGCTACACCTTC. Amino acids: CASSLQSYGYTF.

The rearrangement uses TRBV2 and TRBJ1-3; the D is unclear. CDR1 is SNHLY, CDR2 FYNNEI, per germline. Trimming cost V 2 bases and J 0 bases, with 8 bases left between them. The CDR3 consists of 15 residues. The CDR3 region has the DNA TGTGCCAGCAGTGAACGAGGGAGCTCTGGAAACACCATATATTTT. Translated, it gives CASSERGSSGNTIYF.

This clonotype has just one count. The CDR3 sequence is CASSVDRQGSGYTF. For the CDR3, the DNA is TGTGCCAGCAGCGTAGACCGACAGGGGTCCGGCTACACCTTC. This chain connects TRBV7-8 to TRBJ1-2; 8 bases match TRBD1. Germline CDR1 reads SGHVS; CDR2 reads FQNEAQ. The V segment lost 5 bases and the J segment 8 bases; nucleotides outside the gene matches: 10. The CDR3 sequence is 14 residues long.

The chain uses TRBV20-1 and TRBJ2-3, with no clear D. Germline V lookup: CDR1 DFQATT, CDR2 SNEGSKA (reference sequence). The V end was cut by 7 bases, the J end by 4 bases, with 9 bases between. The length of the CDR3 is 11 residues. The chain's CDR3 is CSELVADTQYF. CDR3 nucleotides: TGCAGTGAGCTAGTAGCAGATACGCAGTATTTT.

The chain couples TRBV7-8 to TRBJ1-4, with D possibly being TRBD1 (5 bases). V was clipped by 8 bases and J by 7 bases, with 17 bases between them. The CDR3 sequence is 14 residues long. The germline V gene has CDR1 SGHVS and CDR2 FQNEAQ. CDR3 residues: CASQLGRGSEKLFF. The DNA of the CDR3 is TGTGCCAGCCAATTGGGGCGGGGGAGTGAAAAACTGTTTTTT.

This clonotype was observed a few times. The chain carries TRBV12-3 or TRBV12-4 and TRBJ1-5, with D perhaps matching TRBD1 (5 bases). V lost 3 bases to trimming and J lost 9 bases, with 6 bases between them. The CDR3 has 11 amino acids. This CDR3 is CASSLGGPQHF. As DNA, the CDR3 is TGTGCCAGCAGTTTGGGGGGGCCCCAGCATTTT.

The rearrangement links TRBV15 to TRBJ2-5; D remains unclear. The V end lost 0 bases, the J end lost 5 bases, and 7 bases lay between the germline ends. CDR3 size: 13 residues. Germline CDR1 LNHNV, CDR2 YYDKDF (reference sequence). This CDR3 is CATSRDEDETQYF. In DNA form, the CDR3 reads TGTGCCACCAGCAGAGATGAAGATGAGACCCAGTACTTC. The full variable domain, with the rest looked up from reference TRBV15 and TRBJ2-5, is DAMVIQNPRYQVTQFGKPVTLSCSQTLNHNVMYWYQQKSSQAPKLLFHYYDKDFNNEADTPDNFQSRRPNTSFCFLDIRSPGLGDTAMYLCATSRDEDETQYFGPGTRLLVL.

This clonotype was seen only a few times. V and J are TRBV5-1 and TRBJ2-5; a weak D match, TRBD2 (5 bases). The V end lost 6 bases, the J end lost 5 bases, and 17 bases lay between the germline ends. The CDR3 sequence is 14 residues long. CDR1 is SGHRS, CDR2 YFSETQ, per germline. CDR3 in amino acids: CASTTGIGSETQYF. The CDR3, as DNA: TGCGCCAGCACAACCGGGATAGGGTCGGAGACCCAGTACTTC. The entire variable domain, with the rest obtained from reference TRBV5-1 and TRBJ2-5, is as follows: KAGVTQTPRYLIKTRGQQVTLSCSPISGHRSVSWYQQTPGQGLQFLFEYFSETQRNKGNFPGRFSGRQFSNSRSEMNVSTLELGDSALYLCASTTGIGSETQYFGPGTRLLVL.

This clonotype has only a few counts. V gene TRBV10-3 combines with J gene TRBJ2-5; D not certain. Germline loops: CDR1 ENHRY, CDR2 SYGVKD. With 3 bases removed from V and 0 bases from J, the gap between germline ends came to 8 bases. The CDR3 consists of 14 residues. The CDR3 nucleotides read TGTGCCATCAGTGATTCCCCCCACCAAGAGACCCAGTACTTC. This sequence encodes CAISDSPHQETQYF.

V usage is TRBV5-1 and J usage is TRBJ1-1; no reliable D call. Trimming took off 0 bases at V and 3 bases at J, with 12 bases between the two ends. Per germline, CDR1 SGHRS and CDR2 YFSETQ. The CDR3 runs to 15 residues. The CDR3 nucleotides are TGCGCCAGCAGCTTGGGGTCAGGAGCCCACACTGAAGCTTTCTTT. It is translated as CASSLGSGAHTEAFF.

This clonotype was seen a few times. The rearrangement joins TRBV11-2 to TRBJ2-7; TRBD1 agrees at 7 bases. Germline CDR1 and CDR2: SGHAT and FQNNGV. The CDR3 spans 14 residues. The V and J ends lost 1 base and 1 base, in that order; junction bases with no gene match: 1. The CDR3 sequence: CASSLVGQSYEQYF. In DNA, the CDR3 is TGTGCCAGCAGCTTAGTGGGACAGTCCTACGAGCAGTACTTC.